One and the same sample provided the 27 T cell receptor beta chains below, sequenced in a study of shared clonotypes between healthy human individuals. Repertoires were generated with immunoSEQ multiplex PCR, while TCRdb's copy carries only in-frame clones and drops some. The sample lists around 2,000,000 clones; roughly 91% were seen once. Naive-designated CD8 cells lacked CD45RO, were positively enriched for CCR7, and omitted terminally differentiated effector memory CD45RA+ cells. Sequencing was performed on naive CD8+ T cells from PBMCs. The source is a young man in good health. Some clones in this sample may be carry-over from other donors' samples.

In regard to this clone: Other DNA sequences from this sample encode an identical CDR3 as well. This chain connects TRBV29-1 to TRBJ2-7; 7 nucleotides line up with TRBD2. CDR1 is SQVTM, CDR2 ANQGSEA, per germline. CDR3 length: 13 amino acids. V was pared by 4 bases and J by 1 base, with 4 bases of the junction left unmatched. The CDR3 sequence: CSVGGGESYEQYF. CDR3 sequence (DNA): TGCAGCGTTGGGGGAGGGGAGTCCTACGAGCAGTACTTC.

As concerns this clone: The same CDR3 can be traced to other DNA sequences in this sample. The V call is TRBV27, the J call TRBJ2-2; TRBD1 matches 9 bases. Germline trimming cut 5 bases from V and 5 bases from J; bases unmatched to any gene: 6. CDR3 length: 15 residues. Germline V gives CDR1 MNHEY, CDR2 SMNVEV (reference sequence). This chain's CDR3 is CASSPQTGGTGELFF. The CDR3 bases are TGTGCCAGCAGTCCCCAGACAGGGGGGACCGGGGAGCTGTTTTTT.

This clone was found once. Other DNA sequences in this specimen translate into the identical CDR3. V and J are TRBV19 and TRBJ1-1; 10 bases are shared with TRBD1. With 5 bases clipped from V and 1 base from J, the junction kept 1 base outside the gene matches. This CDR3 spans 14 amino acids. CDR1 is LNHDA and CDR2 is SQIVND in the germline V gene (reference sequence). CDR3 in DNA: TGTGCCAGTAGTTGGACAGGGGGGAACACTGAAGCTTTCTTT. It yields the protein CASSWTGGNTEAFF.

This chain connects TRBV2 to TRBJ2-2; TRBD1 matches at 11 bases. V lost 6 bases to trimming and J lost 5 bases; unmatched junction nucleotides: 14. Germline-derived CDR1 and CDR2 are SNHLY and FYNNEI. The CDR3 consists of 18 residues. The CDR3 region is CASSDLKGQGGWTGELFF. CDR3 DNA: TGTGCCAGCAGCGACTTAAAGGGACAGGGGGGATGGACCGGGGAGCTGTTTTTT.

The DNA of the CDR3 is TGTGCCTGGAGCCGAACCCGGACTAGCGGGAGCTCCTACAATGAGCAGTTCTTC. Protein sequence: CAWSRTRTSGSSYNEQFF. This chain connects TRBV30 to TRBJ2-1; 13 nucleotides match TRBD2. This CDR3 is built from 18 residues. CDR1 and CDR2 from the germline V gene are GTSNPN and SVGIG (reference sequence). V was clipped by 3 bases and J by 0 bases; unmatched bases: 8. Filled out from reference TRBV30 and TRBJ2-1, the complete variable domain reads SQTIHQWPATLVQPVGSPLSLECTVEGTSNPNLYWYRQAAGRGLQLLFYSVGIGQISSEVPQNLSASRPQDRQFILSSKKLLLSDSGFYLCAWSRTRTSGSSYNEQFFGPGTRLTVL.

The V gene is TRBV4-1, the J gene TRBJ2-1; 7 nucleotides line up with TRBD1. The CDR3 totals 11 residues. Unmatched junction bases numbered 5, after V lost 4 bases and J lost 14 bases. Germline V CDR1 and CDR2: MGHRA, YSYEKL. The CDR3: CASSLGGREFF. The CDR3 DNA follows: TGCGCCAGCAGCCTAGGGGGCCGCGAGTTCTTC.

This clone was observed once. The rearrangement joins TRBV28 to TRBJ2-7; D is unresolved. V was trimmed by 3 bases and J by 0 bases, leaving 15 bases between them. Germline loops: CDR1 MDHEN, CDR2 SYDVKM. CDR3 length: 16 residues. CDR3 in amino acids: CASSLGSLTISYEQYF. CDR3 nucleotide sequence: TGTGCCAGCAGTTTGGGGTCGCTGACCATCTCCTACGAGCAGTACTTC.

The V and J genes are TRBV9 and TRBJ1-1; no firm D call. Trimming took 0 bases from V and 4 from J, leaving 7 bases between them. The V gene's germline CDR1 is SGDLS and CDR2 YYNGEE. This CDR3 spans 13 amino acids. The CDR3 reads CASSVDRFTEAFF. CDR3 bases: TGTGCCAGCAGCGTAGATCGTTTCACTGAAGCTTTCTTT.

The chain is built from TRBV29-1 and TRBJ2-1, with TRBD2 matching over 13 bases. CDR1 is SQVTM and CDR2 is ANQGSEA in the germline V gene. The junction had 11 bases not matched to a gene; V was cut back by 7 bases and J by 8 bases. This CDR3 region has 15 residues. CDR3 DNA sequence: TGCAGCGCCATGACCACTAGCGGGAGGGTAGATGAGCAGTTCTTC. Residues: CSAMTTSGRVDEQFF.

The J gene is TRBJ1-4, the V gene TRBV7-8; 7 bases are a match to TRBD1. Losses at the gene ends were 2 bases for V and 8 bases for J; bases not matched to a gene: 5. The CDR3 loop spans 14 amino acids. Germline V gene data show CDR1 as SGHVS and CDR2 as FQNEAQ. DNA of the CDR3: TGTGCCAGCAGCTTAAGACAGGGAGAGGAAAAACTGTTTTTT. Amino acid sequence: CASSLRQGEEKLFF.

The chain combines TRBV29-1 with TRBJ1-5, with 9 bases identical to TRBD1. The CDR3 extends over 14 amino acids. V gave up 5 bases and J gave up 2 bases; unmatched junction bases: 4. CDR1 is SQVTM and CDR2 is ANQGSEA in the germline V gene. The CDR3 region is CSVRTGDRNQPQHF. In DNA form, the CDR3 reads TGCAGCGTTAGGACAGGGGACCGCAATCAGCCCCAGCATTTT.

The CDR3 region has the DNA TGTGCCAGCAGGGCGGACAGCTCCTATGGCTACACCTTC. Its translation: CASRADSSYGYTF. The rearrangement links TRBV2 to TRBJ1-2, with D possibly TRBD1 on 6 matching bases. CDR3 length equals 13 residues. The germline V and J ends were trimmed by 6 bases and 4 bases, with 12 bases remaining between them. Germline loops: CDR1 SNHLY, CDR2 FYNNEI.

The chain joins TRBV2 to TRBJ1-2; no firm D call. From germline, CDR1 is SNHLY and CDR2 FYNNEI. Trimming left V 3 bases short and J 4 bases short, with 12 bases between. The CDR3 spans 14 residues. The CDR3, as DNA: TGTGCCAGCAGTGACCTAGCAGGTATCTATGGCTACACCTTC. It translates to CASSDLAGIYGYTF.

V is TRBV11-1 and J is TRBJ2-6, with a possible D match to TRBD1 (6 bases). The CDR3 spans 17 residues. V was clipped by 1 base and J by 1 base, with 11 bases between them. Germline V CDR1 and CDR2: SGHAT, FQDESV (reference sequence). The CDR3 spells CASSLDQGWSGANVLTF. The CDR3 bases are TGTGCCAGCAGCTTAGATCAGGGGTGGTCTGGGGCCAACGTCCTGACTTTC.

This chain links TRBV7-2 with TRBJ1-3; TRBD1 matches 8 bases. CDR1 is SGHTA and CDR2 is FQGNSA in the germline V gene. V dropped 3 bases and J dropped 4; count of bases not matched to a gene: 5. The CDR3 runs 15 residues. The CDR3 DNA is TGTGCCAGCAGCTTCTCAGGGGGCTTCGGAAACACCATATATTTT. It translates to CASSFSGGFGNTIYF. The whole variable domain, remainder taken from reference TRBV7-2 and TRBJ1-3, is GAGVSQSPSNKVTEKGKDVELRCDPISGHTALYWYRQSLGQGLEFLIYFQGNSAPDKSGLPSDRFSAERTGGSVSTLTIQRTQQEDSAVYLCASSFSGGFGNTIYFGEGSWLTVV.

This rearrangement joins TRBV4-3 to TRBJ1-4; D possibly corresponds to TRBD1 (5 bases). V was trimmed by 4 bases and J by 7 bases, leaving 16 bases between them. Germline V gives CDR1 LGHNA, CDR2 YSLEER. This CDR3 has 15 residues. CDR3 sequence: CASSPIGGSGEKLFF. The CDR3 nucleotides are TGCGCCAGCAGCCCCATTGGGGGGAGCGGTGAAAAACTGTTTTTT.

The gene calls are TRBV4-1 and TRBJ2-7, with 10 bases aligning to TRBD2. The V segment lost 4 bases and the J segment 3 bases; nucleotides outside the gene matches: 9. This CDR3 has 16 residues. Germline CDR1 MGHRA, CDR2 YSYEKL. This chain's CDR3 is CASSPRTSGADYEQYF. CDR3 nucleotide sequence: TGCGCCAGCAGCCCACGGACTAGCGGAGCCGACTACGAGCAGTACTTC.

The V call is TRBV2, the J call TRBJ1-1, with D tentatively TRBD1 (6 bases). Germline values: CDR1 SNHLY, CDR2 FYNNEI. Trimming pared 4 bases from V and 1 base from J, leaving 10 bases between. CDR3 length: 14 residues. The CDR3, as DNA: TGTGCCAGCAGTGGGGGGCGGAAGAACACTGAAGCTTTCTTT. It translates to CASSGGRKNTEAFF.

The chain couples TRBV4-1 to TRBJ2-1; 8 positions agree with TRBD2. This CDR3 has 14 residues. After removal of 8 bases from V and 5 bases from J, the junction contained 8 bases not matched to a gene. Germline CDR1 is MGHRA and CDR2 is YSYEKL. This chain's CDR3 is CASALNSGNNEQFF. CDR3 sequence (DNA): TGCGCCAGCGCCCTTAATAGCGGGAACAATGAGCAGTTCTTC.

DNA for the CDR3: TGTGCCAGCACCCGGGAACTAGCGGGAGCCGATGAGCAGTTCTTC. Its translation is CASTRELAGADEQFF. The chain carries TRBV7-9 and TRBJ2-1, with 11 positions matching TRBD2. Germline assignment: CDR1 SEHNR and CDR2 FQNEAQ (reference sequence). After removal of 7 bases from V and 8 bases from J, the junction contained 10 bases not matched to a gene. This CDR3 is 15 amino acids long.

The V and J genes are TRBV6-1 and TRBJ2-3, with a weak D call TRBD1 (5 bases). The CDR3 runs 15 residues. Germline V gene lookup returns CDR1 MNHNS and CDR2 SASEGT. V lost 2 bases and J lost 4, with 13 bases in between. The CDR3 loop reads CASSEFWQTADTQYF. The CDR3 region has the DNA TGTGCCAGCAGTGAATTTTGGCAGACAGCAGATACGCAGTATTTT.

The CDR3 protein is CASVPDYSYEQYF. CDR3 bases: TGTGCCAGCGTCCCGGACTACTCCTACGAGCAGTACTTC. The chain recombines TRBV6-1 with TRBJ2-7; possible D gene TRBD2, 6 bases. Germline lookup yields CDR1 MNHNS and CDR2 SASEGT. Trimming took 8 bases from V and 0 from J, leaving 11 bases between them. This CDR3 region has 13 residues.

The chain couples TRBV4-3 to TRBJ1-3, with D uncertain. V was pared by 1 base and J by 2 bases, with 9 bases between. The CDR3 is 15 amino acids. Germline lookup yields CDR1 LGHNA and CDR2 YSLEER. CDR3 bases: TGCGCCAGCAGCCAAGGACCTCGTGCTGGAAACACCATATATTTT. Its protein product is CASSQGPRAGNTIYF.

The gene calls are TRBV9 and TRBJ2-1, with a possible D match to TRBD2 (7 bases). V lost 3 bases, J lost 13 bases, and 17 bases lay in between. There are 13 residues in the CDR3. The germline gives CDR1 SGDLS, CDR2 YYNGEE. CDR3 in amino acids: CASSEGGIFPQFF. DNA of the CDR3: TGTGCCAGCAGCGAGGGGGGGATTTTCCCTCAGTTCTTC.

The rearrangement joins TRBV7-9 to TRBJ2-1; 9 bases line up with TRBD2. The germline CDR1 and CDR2 sequences are SEHNR and FQNEAQ (reference sequence). Trimming cost V 5 bases and J 5 bases; bases outside gene matches: 10. The CDR3 sequence is 16 residues long. The CDR3 region is CASSDPTSGEHNEQFF. The CDR3 DNA reads TGTGCCAGCAGCGACCCGACTAGCGGAGAGCACAATGAGCAGTTCTTC.

The chain recombines TRBV12-2 with TRBJ2-7; the table's D call of TRBD2 was not tested on the DNA. TRBV12-2 is termed a pseudogene. The CDR3 is 13 residues long. CDR3 sequence: CASRYTLYYEQYF. The CDR3 DNA follows: TGTGCAAGTCGCTATACGCTATACTACGAGCAGTACTTC.

For the CDR3, the DNA is TGTGCCAGCAGCTCACCGACGTTCCCAGAGACCCAGTACTTC. This encodes CASSSPTFPETQYF. The chain links TRBV5-5 to TRBJ2-5; D is ambiguous. Trimming left V 3 bases short and J 4 bases short, with 13 bases between. Germline V gene data show CDR1 as SGHKS and CDR2 as YYEKEE (reference sequence). The CDR3 is made up of 14 amino acids.